A selection of T cell receptor beta chains follows, all from one sample in a study of T-cell memory formation after mild COVID-19. TCRdb re-called the 5' RACE reads with MiXCR, one entry per CDR3 protein. The repertoire holds fewer than 650,000 distinct CDR3 sequences, with 17% as singletons. Source material: PBMCs or a T cell subset sorted from them (not recorded which). Source of these receptors: an adult woman who had mild COVID-19 (a few samples of this study predate the infection). Cell type and time point are not known. The CDR3 runs from the conserved cysteine through the conserved F or W. Each record gives: D gene, clone size, V gene, J gene, CDR3 DNA, CDR3 protein. The D gene is left open where the match is weak. Not every row has a clone size; where given, it reads once, few, many or a size class.

D: NA; size: NA; V: TRBV7-3; J: TRBJ2-7; DNA: TGTGCCAGCAGCCTATCGTGGGGGGTTGGCTACGAGCAGTACTTC; CDR3: CASSLSWGVGYEQYF
D: NA; size: many; V: TRBV12-3/TRBV12-4; J: TRBJ2-7; DNA: TGTGCCAGCAGCTTCCATGAAAAGGGCGAGCAGTACTTC; CDR3: CASSFHEKGEQYF
D: NA; size: NA; V: TRBV12-3/TRBV12-4; J: TRBJ2-1; DNA: TGTGCCAGCAGTAACAGGGTTTCACCCTACAATGAGCAGTTCTTC; CDR3: CASSNRVSPYNEQFF
D: TRBD2; size: NA; V: TRBV3-1; J: TRBJ2-7; DNA: TGTGCCAGCAGCCAAGGGCGACCGGGACTAGCGAGTTCGCGGGGGGAGCAGTACTTC; CDR3: CASSQGRPGLASSRGEQYF
D: NA; size: NA; V: TRBV5-1; J: TRBJ1-3; DNA: TGCGCCAGCAGCTTGGTGGGACTGTCTGGAAACACCATATATTTT; CDR3: CASSLVGLSGNTIYF
D: NA; size: few; V: TRBV29-1; J: TRBJ2-1; DNA: TGCAGCGTGAGACTAGTAGCCAATGAGCAGTTCTTC; CDR3: CSVRLVANEQFF
D: NA; size: NA; V: TRBV2; J: TRBJ1-4; DNA: TGTGCCAGCAGTGTTTCGGCGGCTGGTAATGAAAAACTGTTTTTT; CDR3: CASSVSAAGNEKLFF
D: TRBD2; size: few; V: TRBV20-1; J: TRBJ2-1; DNA: TGCAGTGCTAGACCCCAGCGGGAGTGGTACAATGAGCAGTTCTTC; CDR3: CSARPQREWYNEQFF
D: TRBD2; size: once; V: TRBV7-2; J: TRBJ2-5; DNA: TGTGCCAGCAGCTCCCGGCCGGGACTAGCGATTGGGACCCAGTACTTC; CDR3: CASSSRPGLAIGTQYF
D: TRBD2; size: NA; V: TRBV4-1; J: TRBJ2-7; DNA: TGCGCCAGCAGCCAAGGCAGGACTAGCGGTACCTACGAGCAGTACTTC; CDR3: CASSQGRTSGTYEQYF
D: NA; size: NA; V: TRBV6-6; J: TRBJ1-2; DNA: TGTGCCAGCAGTTACCAGGCAGACCGGAACTATGGCTACACCTTC; CDR3: CASSYQADRNYGYTF
D: NA; size: few; V: TRBV6-6; J: TRBJ1-5; DNA: TGTGCCAGCAGCCCCTTAGCCGGGACGGACATCTATCAGCCCCAGCATTTT; CDR3: CASSPLAGTDIYQPQHF
D: TRBD2; size: few; V: TRBV6-2/TRBV6-3; J: TRBJ2-7; DNA: TGTGCCAGCAGCCCCGGGACTAGCGTCCACCCGGCCTACGAGCAGTACTTC; CDR3: CASSPGTSVHPAYEQYF
D: NA; size: NA; V: TRBV6-1; J: TRBJ1-1; DNA: TGTGCCAGCAGTGAAGCTGGGCTCCGAGAAGCTTTCTTT; CDR3: CASSEAGLREAFF
D: NA; size: few; V: TRBV25-1; J: TRBJ1-4; DNA: TGTGCCAGCAGTGAAGTCCGGTTTAATGAAAAACTGTTTTTT; CDR3: CASSEVRFNEKLFF
D: NA; size: NA; V: TRBV7-9; J: TRBJ2-2; DNA: TGTGCCAGCCGTTCTTCCGGGACATCAGGGGAGCTGTTTTTT; CDR3: CASRSSGTSGELFF
D: NA; size: NA; V: TRBV27; J: TRBJ1-2; DNA: TGTGCCAGCAGTCCGAAGGGGGGACCCTATGGCTACACCTTC; CDR3: CASSPKGGPYGYTF
D: NA; size: NA; V: TRBV12-3/TRBV12-4; J: TRBJ1-6; DNA: TGTGCCAGCAGGGGCGGCATCTCATCACCCCTCCACTTT; CDR3: CASRGGISSPLHF
D: NA; size: few; V: TRBV27; J: TRBJ1-6; DNA: TGTGCCAGCAGTTTATATGCCGTTCAGGGCACGGTAAATTCACCCCTCCACTTT; CDR3: CASSLYAVQGTVNSPLHF
D: TRBD1; size: NA; V: TRBV7-8; J: TRBJ1-2; DNA: TGTGCCAGCAGCTTAGCCGGGACAGGGGGGACGGGCGGCTACACCTTC; CDR3: CASSLAGTGGTGGYTF
D: NA; size: NA; V: TRBV28; J: TRBJ2-3; DNA: TGTGCCAGCAGATCGACTCGCTCAGTGTATTTT; CDR3: CASRSTRSVYF
D: NA; size: few; V: TRBV12-3/TRBV12-4; J: TRBJ2-1; DNA: TGTGCCAGCAGTACCGTAGCTGGGTCTAGAAATGAGCAGTTCTTC; CDR3: CASSTVAGSRNEQFF
D: NA; size: NA; V: TRBV4-3; J: TRBJ2-6; DNA: TGCGCCAGCAGCTACGGGCGGATCTCTGGGGCCAACGTCCTGACTTTC; CDR3: CASSYGRISGANVLTF
D: TRBD2; size: few; V: TRBV5-1; J: TRBJ2-7; DNA: TGCGCCAGCAGCTTGGCGGCGGACGGGGGGTACGAGCAGTACTTC; CDR3: CASSLAADGGYEQYF
D: NA; size: many; V: TRBV4-3; J: TRBJ2-7; DNA: TGCGCCAGCAGCCCCCGGCGAGCGGCAACCTACGAGCAGTACTTC; CDR3: CASSPRRAATYEQYF
D: TRBD1; size: NA; V: TRBV20-1; J: TRBJ2-7; DNA: TGCAGTGTTGCCTCCGGGACAGGGTTTTACGAGCAGTACTTC; CDR3: CSVASGTGFYEQYF
D: TRBD1; size: few; V: TRBV29-1; J: TRBJ2-5; DNA: TGCAGCGTTGAAGACCGGGGCGGACAGGGGGAGACCCAGTACTTC; CDR3: CSVEDRGGQGETQYF
D: NA; size: NA; V: TRBV7-9; J: TRBJ2-1; DNA: TGTGCCAGCAGCTCCTCGGGGGTACAGGAGCAGTTCTTC; CDR3: CASSSSGVQEQFF
D: NA; size: NA; V: TRBV5-1; J: TRBJ2-7; DNA: TGCGCCAGCAGCTTGGTGGCGGGGACCTACGAGCAGTACTTC; CDR3: CASSLVAGTYEQYF
D: TRBD2; size: few; V: TRBV5-1; J: TRBJ2-3; DNA: TGCGCCAGCAGCTTAGCGGGAGAGGTGGCTACGCAGTATTTT; CDR3: CASSLAGEVATQYF
D: TRBD1; size: NA; V: TRBV6-1; J: TRBJ2-3; DNA: TGTGCCAGCGGGGGACAGTCCACAGATACGCAGTATTTT; CDR3: CASGGQSTDTQYF
D: TRBD2; size: NA; V: TRBV10-3; J: TRBJ2-5; DNA: TGTGCCATCAGCGGGGGGCAAGAGACCCAGTACTTC; CDR3: CAISGGQETQYF
D: TRBD2; size: few; V: TRBV29-1; J: TRBJ2-2; DNA: TGCAGCGTTGAAGATAGAAGCGGGGGGGCCTGGAAGCTGTTTTTT; CDR3: CSVEDRSGGAWKLFF
D: TRBD1; size: few; V: TRBV4-2; J: TRBJ2-5; DNA: TGTGCCAGCAGCCAACGACAGGGTGAAGAGACCCAGTACTTC; CDR3: CASSQRQGEETQYF
D: NA; size: NA; V: TRBV10-2; J: TRBJ2-1; DNA: TGCGCCAGCAGTGGTGGGGCGGGAATATACAATGAGCAGTTCTTC; CDR3: CASSGGAGIYNEQFF
D: TRBD1; size: few; V: TRBV20-1; J: TRBJ2-7; DNA: TGCAGTGCTTGGGACAGGGGGTACGAGCAGTACTTC; CDR3: CSAWDRGYEQYF